These 2 T cell receptor beta chains came from one sample sequenced in a study of blood T cell repertoires in COVID-19. Profiling relied on immunoSEQ multiplex PCR, and the TCRdb table lists in-frame clones only, not all of them. Seen here are some 90,000 clones, roughly 90% observed once, and the top ten hold over 15%. Specimen: peripheral blood. The receptor source for this set is an elderly woman with acute or convalescent COVID-19.

The chain carries TRBV28 and TRBJ2-7; TRBD1 matches at 9 bases. CDR1 and CDR2 (germline): MDHEN, SYDVKM. This CDR3 is built from 17 residues. J was trimmed by 5 bases and V by 6 bases; bases with no gene match: 17. CDR3 residues: CASSYLPGTGRSDEQYF. CDR3 in DNA: TGTGCCAGCAGCTATCTGCCGGGGACAGGGAGATCGGACGAGCAGTACTTC.

The chain recombines TRBV28 with TRBJ2-7, with 8 bases that match TRBD2. The CDR3 totals 13 residues. In germline, CDR1 is MDHEN, CDR2 SYDVKM. The trim removed 9 bases at V and 0 bases at J, leaving 4 bases unmatched. The CDR3 DNA is TGTGCCAGTCTAGCGGGTTCCTCCTACGAGCAGTACTTC. As protein: CASLAGSSYEQYF.